A selection of T cell receptor beta chains follows, all from one sample in a study of blood T cell repertoires in COVID-19. The protocol was immunoSEQ multiplex PCR, while the TCRdb copy is restricted to in-frame clones and leaves out a portion. Of over 150,000 clones in the sample, around four fifths are singletons; the top ten hold around 11%. Sequencing was carried out using PBMCs or T cells enriched from blood (not recorded which). These receptors were taken from a man in his forties or fifties who had recovered from COVID-19. Both conserved end residues are part of each CDR3. The D gene is left open where the match is weak. A clone size is listed for some rows: how often the clone was seen (once, few, many), or a class if it is expanded.

TRBJ2-3,.,TRBD2,TRBV7-2,TGTGCCAGCAGCTTATTTGGGAGGGCGAACACAGATACGCAGTATTTT,CASSLFGRANTDTQYF
TRBJ2-1,.,TRBD1,TRBV6-5,TGTGCCAGCAGAAAGGACAGGAGGTCCAATGAGCAGTTCTTC,CASRKDRRSNEQFF
TRBJ1-1,.,TRBD1,TRBV6-5,TGTGCCAGCAGTTCCCCGACAGGGGGAGACACTGAAGCTTTCTTT,CASSSPTGGDTEAFF
TRBJ2-5,.,.,TRBV20-1,TGCAGTGCTAGTGGCCAGCAAGAGACCCAGTACTTC,CSASGQQETQYF
TRBJ2-1,.,TRBD1,TRBV28,TGTGCCAGCAGTCCCGAGGGGACAGGTGAAGATGAGCAGTTCTTC,CASSPEGTGEDEQFF
TRBJ2-3,.,.,TRBV7-3,TGTGCCAGCAGCACAGGAGGGGCCACAGATACGCAGTATTTT,CASSTGGATDTQYF
TRBJ2-1,.,TRBD2,TRBV18,TGTGCCAGCTCACCAGGGACTAGCGTTTACAATGAGCAGTTCTTC,CASSPGTSVYNEQFF
TRBJ1-1,.,TRBD1,TRBV5-4,TGTGCCAGCAGCCACGGACAGGAGAACACTGAAGCTTTCTTT,CASSHGQENTEAFF
TRBJ2-7,.,.,TRBV30,TGTGCCGGGACAGCGGGAGTTGGGTACGAGCAGTACTTC,CAGTAGVGYEQYF
TRBJ2-1,.,TRBD2,TRBV6-5,TGTGCCAGCATAGTAGCGGGACTATCCAGCCATGAGCAGTTCTTC,CASIVAGLSSHEQFF
TRBJ1-3,once,TRBD1,TRBV5-1,TGCGCCAGCAGTACCGGACAGGGGGCGAACACCATATATTTT,CASSTGQGANTIYF
TRBJ1-1,.,.,TRBV7-9,TGTGCCAGCAGCTTCCAGGGGAGTACTGAAGCTTTCTTT,CASSFQGSTEAFF
TRBJ2-1,.,TRBD1,TRBV15,TGTGCCACCAGCCGAGAGGGGACAGGGTACAATGAGCAGTTCTTC,CATSREGTGYNEQFF
TRBJ1-4,.,TRBD1,TRBV2,TGTGCCAGCAGTGGGGACAGTGGACCAACTAATGAAAAACTGTTTTTT,CASSGDSGPTNEKLFF
TRBJ2-7,.,TRBD1,TRBV11-2,TGTGCCAGCAGCTCCGGGACAGCATTTTACGAGCAGTACTTC,CASSSGTAFYEQYF
TRBJ2-1,.,TRBD2,TRBV5-4,TGTGCCAGCAGCACAGGACTAGCGGGAGTGGGCAATGAGCAGTTCTTC,CASSTGLAGVGNEQFF
TRBJ2-7,.,TRBD2,TRBV6-5,TGTGCCAGCAACACCCTGGCGGGAGATTCCTACGAGCAGTACTTC,CASNTLAGDSYEQYF
TRBJ1-4,.,TRBD1,TRBV6-4,TGTGCCAGCAGGACAGGGGATGCAACTAATGAAAAACTGTTTTTT,CASRTGDATNEKLFF
TRBJ2-2,.,TRBD2,TRBV4-3,TGCGCCAGCAGCCACGATCCCGAAGTAGCGGGGAACACCGGGGAGCTGTTTTTT,CASSHDPEVAGNTGELFF
TRBJ2-5,.,TRBD2,TRBV24-1,TGTGCCACCAGTGACGCTCCCGGGACTAGCTCTTTTGAGACCCAGTACTTC,CATSDAPGTSSFETQYF
TRBJ2-2,.,.,TRBV5-1,TGCGCCAGCAGCTTCGACTCCACCGGGGAGCTGTTTTTT,CASSFDSTGELFF
TRBJ2-7,.,.,TRBV4-2,TGTGCCAGCAGCCAAGTCACCGGAGCGGGTGGCACCTACGAGCAGTACTTC,CASSQVTGAGGTYEQYF
TRBJ2-1,.,.,TRBV5-6,TGTGCCAGCAGCTTGGCCCGAACTAACACCAATTACAATGAGCAGTTCTTC,CASSLARTNTNYNEQFF
TRBJ2-3,few,TRBD2,TRBV3-1/TRBV3-2,TGTGCCAGCAGCTCGAGACTAGCGGGAGTCGGGACCACAGATACGCAGTATTTT,CASSSRLAGVGTTDTQYF
TRBJ1-2,.,.,TRBV4-2,TGTGCCAGCAGCCGGACAGATCCTAACTATGGCTACACCTTC,CASSRTDPNYGYTF
TRBJ2-4,.,.,TRBV5-6,TGTGCCAGCAGGGGTTGGGGGACAACAGCCAAAAACATTCAGTACTTC,CASRGWGTTAKNIQYF
TRBJ2-5,.,TRBD1,TRBV2,TGTGCCAGCAGTGATACTACAGGGGGCGCTAGAGAGACCCAGTACTTC,CASSDTTGGARETQYF
TRBJ1-6,.,TRBD1,TRBV11-1,TGTGCCAGCAGCTTAGTCGGGACAGGGGGCTCACCCCTCCACTTT,CASSLVGTGGSPLHF
TRBJ1-1,.,.,TRBV27,TGTGCCAGCCTCTTTTCGGGGAGAGAAGAAATGAACACTGAAGCTTTCTTT,CASLFSGREEMNTEAFF
TRBJ1-6,.,TRBD1,TRBV5-4,TGTGCCAGCAGCTCGCCGGACAGGGCTTCACCCCTCCACTTT,CASSSPDRASPLHF